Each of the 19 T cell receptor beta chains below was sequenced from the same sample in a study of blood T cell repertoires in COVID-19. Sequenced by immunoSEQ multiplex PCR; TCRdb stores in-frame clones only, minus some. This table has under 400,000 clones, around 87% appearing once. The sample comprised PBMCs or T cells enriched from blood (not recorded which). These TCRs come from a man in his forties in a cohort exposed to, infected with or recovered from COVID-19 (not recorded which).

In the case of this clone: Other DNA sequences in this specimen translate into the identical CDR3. The CDR3 DNA reads as TGTGCCAGCAGCTTCCCGGGACAGGGGGGAACTGAAGCTTTCTTT. As protein: CASSFPGQGGTEAFF. V usage is TRBV5-4 and J usage is TRBJ1-1; 11 bases map to TRBD1. This CDR3 is built from 15 residues. Germline assignment: CDR1 SGHNT and CDR2 YYREEE (reference sequence). The V segment lost 2 bases and the J segment 5 bases; nucleotides outside the gene matches: 5.

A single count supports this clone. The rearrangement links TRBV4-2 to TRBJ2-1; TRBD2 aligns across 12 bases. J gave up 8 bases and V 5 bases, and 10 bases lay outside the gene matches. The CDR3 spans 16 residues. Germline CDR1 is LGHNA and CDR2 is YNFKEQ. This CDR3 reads CASSAVLAGGPYEQFF. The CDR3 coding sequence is TGTGCCAGCAGCGCAGTTCTAGCGGGAGGGCCTTATGAGCAGTTCTTC.

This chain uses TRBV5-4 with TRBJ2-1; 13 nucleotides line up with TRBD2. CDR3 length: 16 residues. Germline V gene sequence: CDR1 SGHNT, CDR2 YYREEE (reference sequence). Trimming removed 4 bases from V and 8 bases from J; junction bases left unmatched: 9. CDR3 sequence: CASSKQTSGRPYEQFF. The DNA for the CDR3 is TGTGCCAGCAGCAAACAGACTAGCGGGAGGCCCTATGAGCAGTTCTTC.

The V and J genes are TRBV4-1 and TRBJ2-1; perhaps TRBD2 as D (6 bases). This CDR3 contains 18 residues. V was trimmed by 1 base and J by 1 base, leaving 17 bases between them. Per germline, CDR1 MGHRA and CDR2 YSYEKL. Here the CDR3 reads CASSQGSGGYKSYNEQFF. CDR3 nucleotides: TGCGCCAGCAGCCAAGGCTCCGGGGGATATAAGTCCTACAATGAGCAGTTCTTC.

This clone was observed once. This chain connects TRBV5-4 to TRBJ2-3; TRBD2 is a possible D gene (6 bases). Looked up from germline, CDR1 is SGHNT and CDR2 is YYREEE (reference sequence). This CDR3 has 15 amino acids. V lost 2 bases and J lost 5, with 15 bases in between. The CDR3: CASSFPGLLRDTQYF. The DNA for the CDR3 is TGTGCCAGCAGCTTCCCGGGACTCCTTCGAGATACGCAGTATTTT.

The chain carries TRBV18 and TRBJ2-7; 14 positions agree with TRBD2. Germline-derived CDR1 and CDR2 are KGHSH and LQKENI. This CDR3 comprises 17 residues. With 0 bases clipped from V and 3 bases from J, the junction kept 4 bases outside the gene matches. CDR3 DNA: TGTGCCAGCTCACCACCCCCGGGACTAGCGGGAGTCTACGAGCAGTACTTC. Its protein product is CASSPPPGLAGVYEQYF.

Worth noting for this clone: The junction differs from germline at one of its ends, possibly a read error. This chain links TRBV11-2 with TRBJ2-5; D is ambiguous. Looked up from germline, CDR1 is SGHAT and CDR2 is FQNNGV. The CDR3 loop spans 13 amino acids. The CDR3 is CASSIDKSGTQYF. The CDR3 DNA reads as TGTGCCAGCAGCATAGACAAGTCGGGGACCCAGTACTTC.

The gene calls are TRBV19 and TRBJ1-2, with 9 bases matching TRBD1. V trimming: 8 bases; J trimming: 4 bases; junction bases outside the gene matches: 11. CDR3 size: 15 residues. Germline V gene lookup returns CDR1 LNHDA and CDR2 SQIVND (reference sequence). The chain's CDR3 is CASLSTGTGFYGYTF. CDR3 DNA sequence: TGTGCCAGTCTCTCGACAGGGACAGGGTTCTATGGCTACACCTTC. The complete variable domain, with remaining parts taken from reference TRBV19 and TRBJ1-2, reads DGGITQSPKYLFRKEGQNVTLSCEQNLNHDAMYWYRQDPGQGLRLIYYSQIVNDFQKGDIAEGYSVSREKKESFPLTVTSAQKNPTAFYLCASLSTGTGFYGYTFGSGTRLTVV.

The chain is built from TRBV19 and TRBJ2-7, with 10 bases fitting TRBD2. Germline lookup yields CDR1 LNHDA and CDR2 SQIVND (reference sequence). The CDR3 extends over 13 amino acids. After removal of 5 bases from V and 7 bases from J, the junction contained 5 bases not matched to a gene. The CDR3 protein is CASSSGLAVEQYF. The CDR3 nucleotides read TGTGCCAGTAGTTCCGGACTAGCGGTGGAGCAGTACTTC.

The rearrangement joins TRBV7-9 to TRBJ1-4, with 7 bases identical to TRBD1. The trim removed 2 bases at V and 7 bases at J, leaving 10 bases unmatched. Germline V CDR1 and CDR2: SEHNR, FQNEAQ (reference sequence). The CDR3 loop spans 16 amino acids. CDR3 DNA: TGTGCCAGCAGCTTACGACAGGGAGTGGGTCGTGAAAAACTGTTTTTT. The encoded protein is CASSLRQGVGREKLFF.

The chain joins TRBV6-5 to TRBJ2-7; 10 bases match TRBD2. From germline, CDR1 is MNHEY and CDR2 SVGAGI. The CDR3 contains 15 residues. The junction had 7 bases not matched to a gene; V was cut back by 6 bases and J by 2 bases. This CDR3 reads CASRFSSGSTYEQYF. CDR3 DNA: TGTGCCAGCAGGTTTTCTAGCGGGAGTACCTACGAGCAGTACTTC.

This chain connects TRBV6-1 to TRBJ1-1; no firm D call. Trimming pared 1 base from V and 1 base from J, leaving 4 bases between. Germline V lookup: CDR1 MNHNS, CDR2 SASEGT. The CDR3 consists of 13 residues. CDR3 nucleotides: TGTGCCAGCAGTGAAGGCAGGAACACTGAAGCTTTCTTT. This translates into CASSEGRNTEAFF.

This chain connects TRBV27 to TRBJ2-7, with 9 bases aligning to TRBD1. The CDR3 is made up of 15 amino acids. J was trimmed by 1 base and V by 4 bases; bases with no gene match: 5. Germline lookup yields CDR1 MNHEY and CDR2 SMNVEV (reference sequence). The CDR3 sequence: CASSSGTGTSYEQYF. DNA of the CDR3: TGTGCCAGCAGTTCCGGGACAGGGACGTCCTACGAGCAGTACTTC.

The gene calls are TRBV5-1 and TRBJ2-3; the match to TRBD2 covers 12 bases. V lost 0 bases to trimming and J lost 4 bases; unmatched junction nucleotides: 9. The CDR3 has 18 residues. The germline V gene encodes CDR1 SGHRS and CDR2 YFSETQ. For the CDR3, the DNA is TGCGCCAGCAGCTTGGTCCCCATTACTAGCGGGAGGTCAGATACGCAGTATTTT. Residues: CASSLVPITSGRSDTQYF.

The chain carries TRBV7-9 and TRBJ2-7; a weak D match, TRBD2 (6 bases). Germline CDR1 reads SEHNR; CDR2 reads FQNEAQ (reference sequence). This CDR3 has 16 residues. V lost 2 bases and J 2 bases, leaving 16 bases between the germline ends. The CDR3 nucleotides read TGTGCCAGCAGCTTACAGGTCGGGAGAATACCCTACGAGCAGTACTTC. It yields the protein CASSLQVGRIPYEQYF. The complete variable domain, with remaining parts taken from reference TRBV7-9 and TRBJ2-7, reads DTGVSQNPRHKITKRGQNVTFRCDPISEHNRLYWYRQTLGQGPEFLTYFQNEAQLEKSRLLSDRFSAERPKGSFSTLEIQRTEQGDSAMYLCASSLQVGRIPYEQYFGPGTRLTVT.

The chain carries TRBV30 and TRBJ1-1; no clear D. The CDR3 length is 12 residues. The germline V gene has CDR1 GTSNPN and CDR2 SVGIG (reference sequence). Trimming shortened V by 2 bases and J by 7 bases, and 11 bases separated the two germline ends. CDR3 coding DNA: TGTGCCTGGAGTTATAGATTAGATGAAGCTTTCTTT. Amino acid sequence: CAWSYRLDEAFF.

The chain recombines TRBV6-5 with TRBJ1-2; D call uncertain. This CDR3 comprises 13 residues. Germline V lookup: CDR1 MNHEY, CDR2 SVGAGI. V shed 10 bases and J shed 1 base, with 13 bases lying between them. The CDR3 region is CATHIGINYGYTF. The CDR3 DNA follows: TGTGCCACCCACATCGGGATTAACTATGGCTACACCTTC.

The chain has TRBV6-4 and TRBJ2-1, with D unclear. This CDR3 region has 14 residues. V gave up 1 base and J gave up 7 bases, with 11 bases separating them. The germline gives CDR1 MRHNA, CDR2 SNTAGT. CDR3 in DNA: TGTGCCAGCAGTGACTTTGCCGGTGGTAATGAGCAGTTCTTC. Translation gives CASSDFAGGNEQFF.

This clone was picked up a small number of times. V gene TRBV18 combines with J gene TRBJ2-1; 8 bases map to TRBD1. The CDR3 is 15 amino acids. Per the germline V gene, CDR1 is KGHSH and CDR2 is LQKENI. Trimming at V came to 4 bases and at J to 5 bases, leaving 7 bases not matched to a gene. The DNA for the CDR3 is TGTGCCAGCTCACTCGGGACAGGTAATCACAATGAGCAGTTCTTC. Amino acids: CASSLGTGNHNEQFF.